The 17 T cell receptor beta chains in this list originate from one sample, sequenced in a study of shared clonotypes between healthy human individuals. Only in-frame clones appear in the TCRdb table, and some are missing; sequencing was by immunoSEQ multiplex PCR. The data hold under 1,100,000 clones, with about 74% observed a single time. Sequencing was carried out using memory CD4+ T cells sorted from blood. As for subset: CD45RA-negative fraction. The receptors stem from a man aged 18 to 30 in good health.

This rearrangement joins TRBV19 to TRBJ1-1, with 9 bases matching TRBD1. From germline, CDR1 is LNHDA and CDR2 SQIVND (reference sequence). The CDR3 consists of 13 residues. The J segment lost 4 bases and the V segment lost 8 bases, leaving 5 bases of the junction unmatched. DNA for the CDR3: TGTGCCAGTGGGGAGACAGGGGGCACTGAAGCTTTCTTT. It translates to CASGETGGTEAFF.

The chain employs TRBV5-1 and TRBJ1-1; 8 bases are shared with TRBD1. The CDR3 is 15 residues long. The J segment lost 4 bases and the V segment lost 1 base, leaving 6 bases of the junction unmatched. Germline CDR1 reads SGHRS; CDR2 reads YFSETQ. The CDR3 loop reads CASSLSGGALTEAFF. CDR3 nucleotide sequence: TGCGCCAGCAGCTTGTCAGGGGGCGCGCTCACTGAAGCTTTCTTT.

This clone has a handful of counts. Other DNA sequences in this specimen translate into the identical CDR3. This chain connects TRBV5-1 to TRBJ1-3; D unclear. Germline CDR1 is SGHRS and CDR2 is YFSETQ. This CDR3 is built from 14 residues. Trimming cost V 0 bases and J 0 bases, with 4 bases left between them. The CDR3 DNA reads TGCGCCAGCAGCTTGGCCGGCTCTGGAAACACCATATATTTT. It translates to CASSLAGSGNTIYF. The entire variable domain, with the rest obtained from reference TRBV5-1 and TRBJ1-3, is as follows: KAGVTQTPRYLIKTRGQQVTLSCSPISGHRSVSWYQQTPGQGLQFLFEYFSETQRNKGNFPGRFSGRQFSNSRSEMNVSTLELGDSALYLCASSLAGSGNTIYFGEGSWLTVV.

This clone was seen a few times. The chain is built from TRBV4-1 and TRBJ2-2; D is possibly TRBD2 (6 bases). V was clipped by 4 bases and J by 0 bases, with 15 bases between them. Germline CDR1 is MGHRA and CDR2 is YSYEKL. CDR3 length equals 17 residues. The CDR3 nucleotides are TGCGCCAGCAGCCGGGGAGGAACACTAGCGAACACCGGGGAGCTGTTTTTT. Protein sequence: CASSRGGTLANTGELFF.

Here the CDR3 reads CAWSEDRTNEKLFF. The CDR3 DNA is TGTGCCTGGAGTGAGGACCGCACTAATGAAAAACTGTTTTTT. The chain has TRBV30 and TRBJ1-4; D unresolved. CDR3 length: 14 amino acids. The V end was cut by 1 base, the J end by 2 bases, with 8 bases between. Germline loops: CDR1 GTSNPN, CDR2 SVGIG (reference sequence).

This clone was seen a handful of times. The chain combines TRBV7-9 with TRBJ1-1, with 9 bases lining up with TRBD1. The CDR3 sequence is 14 residues long. The germline gives CDR1 SEHNR, CDR2 FQNEAQ (reference sequence). The V gene end was trimmed by 2 bases and the J gene end by 5 bases; junction bases not matched to a gene: 3. The DNA of the CDR3 is TGTGCCAGCAGCTTAATGGGACAGGGAACTGAAGCTTTCTTT. Amino acids: CASSLMGQGTEAFF.

In DNA, the CDR3 is TGTGCCAGCAGTCCTACAGGGGGCGGTTCACCCCTCCACTTT. Protein sequence: CASSPTGGGSPLHF. V usage is TRBV7-9 and J usage is TRBJ1-6; 9 bases agree with TRBD1. The junction had 6 bases not matched to a gene; V was cut back by 6 bases and J by 9 bases. Germline CDR1 reads SEHNR; CDR2 reads FQNEAQ (reference sequence). The CDR3 runs to 14 residues.

This clone was recorded a few times. The chain recombines TRBV2 with TRBJ1-2; 7 nucleotides agree with TRBD1. In germline, CDR1 is SNHLY, CDR2 FYNNEI. V shed 0 bases and J 4 bases; nucleotides not matched to a gene: 8. This CDR3 has 16 amino acids. The CDR3 reads CASSEASRTGVYGYTF. The CDR3, as DNA: TGTGCCAGCAGTGAAGCCTCCCGAACAGGGGTCTATGGCTACACCTTC.

The chain uses TRBV7-2 and TRBJ2-2; perhaps TRBD2 as D (6 bases). Per germline, CDR1 SGHTA and CDR2 FQGNSA. CDR3 length: 16 amino acids. V gave up 1 base and J gave up 0 bases, with 9 bases separating them. The CDR3 DNA sequence: TGTGCCAGCAGCTTAGATAGCGGATCGAACACCGGGGAGCTGTTTTTT. The encoded protein is CASSLDSGSNTGELFF.

This chain uses TRBV27 with TRBJ1-6; a weak D match, TRBD1 (5 bases). This CDR3 has 14 amino acids. V lost 6 bases and J lost 7, with 13 bases in between. Germline-derived CDR1 and CDR2 are MNHEY and SMNVEV (reference sequence). Here the CDR3 reads CASSSDSQNSPLHF. The CDR3 region has the DNA TGTGCCAGCAGCTCCGACAGCCAAAATTCACCCCTCCACTTT.

This chain joins TRBV29-1 and TRBJ2-1; possible D gene TRBD1, 5 bases. The V gene's germline CDR1 is SQVTM and CDR2 ANQGSEA. V was cut by 4 bases and J by 8 bases, with 12 bases left in between. The CDR3 sequence is 12 residues long. As DNA, the CDR3 is TGCAGCGTTGTAAGCAGGGCCGATGAGCAGTTCTTC. It translates to CSVVSRADEQFF.

This chain links TRBV5-1 with TRBJ2-3; 10 bases match TRBD2. The CDR3 is 17 residues long. The V and J ends lost 0 bases and 5 bases, in that order; junction bases with no gene match: 9. CDR1 is SGHRS and CDR2 is YFSETQ in the germline V gene. In DNA form, the CDR3 reads TGCGCCAGCAGCTTGGCATTGGAGCGGGGGGGCCAAGATACGCAGTATTTT. Protein sequence: CASSLALERGGQDTQYF.

This clone showed up many times. The chain carries TRBV5-8 and TRBJ1-1; perhaps TRBD1 as D (5 bases). Germline assignment: CDR1 SGHTS and CDR2 YDEGEE. Between the trimmed V and J ends, which lost 7 bases and 8 bases, there was a span of 27 bases. This CDR3 has 16 residues. The CDR3 region has the DNA TGTGCCAGCCAATCCGGGACGGTAGGGAAGGGTCGAGAAGCTTTCTTT. Residues: CASQSGTVGKGREAFF.

V is TRBV5-1 and J is TRBJ1-5; D uncertain. V was cut by 0 bases and J by 3 bases, with 10 bases left in between. Germline loops: CDR1 SGHRS, CDR2 YFSETQ. The CDR3 spans 15 residues. The DNA of the CDR3 is TGCGCCAGCAGCTTGGACCCAGCTAACAATCAGCCCCAGCATTTT. Amino acids: CASSLDPANNQPQHF.

With regard to this clone: Other DNA sequences in the same sample also yield this CDR3. The chain is built from TRBV7-6 and TRBJ2-2; D remains ambiguous. The CDR3 contains 14 residues. Germline values: CDR1 SGHVS, CDR2 FNYEAQ. V was trimmed by 0 bases and J by 0 bases, leaving 2 bases between them. Here the CDR3 DNA reads TGTGCCAGCAGCTTAGCGGCGAACACCGGGGAGCTGTTTTTT. Translated, it gives CASSLAANTGELFF. Full variable domain (outside the CDR3, taken from reference TRBV7-6 and TRBJ2-2): GAGVSQSPRYKVTKRGQDVALRCDPISGHVSLYWYRQALGQGPEFLTYFNYEAQQDKSGLPNDRFSAERPEGSISTLTIQRTEQRDSAMYRCASSLAANTGELFFGEGSRLTVL.

Notes on this clone: Germline is not matched at one junction end, which may reflect a read error. The chain uses TRBV7-7 and TRBJ2-1; no definite D call. Germline CDR1 and CDR2: SSHAT and FNYEAQ (reference sequence). The length of the CDR3 is 14 residues. This chain's CDR3 is CASSSGLMGNEQFF. CDR3 in DNA: TGTGCTAGCAGCTCCGGGCTAATGGGGAATGAGCAGTTCTTC. The full variable domain, with the rest looked up from reference TRBV7-7 and TRBJ2-1, is GAGVSQSPRYKVTKRGQDVTLRCDPISSHATLYWYQQALGQGPEFLTYFNYEAQPDKSGLPSDRFSAERPEGSISTLTIQRTEQRDSAMYRCASSSGLMGNEQFFGPGTRLTVL.

The chain links TRBV19 to TRBJ2-3; D possibly corresponds to TRBD1 (6 bases). The CDR3 runs to 15 residues. In germline, CDR1 is LNHDA, CDR2 SQIVND (reference sequence). The ends were cut back, 5 bases at V and 5 bases at J, with 17 bases in the middle. The CDR3 spells CASSHNRELKDTQYF. Here the CDR3 DNA reads TGTGCCAGTAGTCACAACAGGGAGTTGAAAGATACGCAGTATTTT.